This T cell receptor (beta chain) was identified in a study of molecular identifiers for immune sequencing clone quantification. Sequencing libraries of naive CD8 cells derived from around 20,000 to 990,000 sorted cells with 10%, 30% or 50% RNA. In the sort, naive CD8 T cells were defined as CD8+CD4-CCR7+CD45RA+. CDR1 and CDR2 (germline): MGHRA, YSYEKL. The CDR3 has 17 residues. The trim removed 4 bases at V and 3 bases at J, leaving 10 bases unmatched. This clonotype was observed many times. Methods described previously were used for bulk TCR libraries, and listed TCR primers were applied. TCRdb re-analysed the PCR reads in MiXCR, keeping a single row per CDR3 protein. In the table there are 60,000 to 75,000 distinct CDR3 sequences, around 19% of which are singletons.

Sequencing was done on a sample of naive CD8+ T cells from blood, with Jurkat cell RNA spiked in. Subset in this sample: FACS-sorted CD8+CD4-CCR7+CD45RA+ naive T cells. The TCR originated in a human donor in good health. Some libraries in this study had Jurkat cell RNA spiked in. This chain connects TRBV4-1 to TRBJ2-3; the match to TRBD2 covers 10 bases. The DNA of the CDR3 is TGCGCCAGCAGCCGAGCCTCTAGCGGGAGAGGGACAGATACGCAGTATTTT. Its protein product is CASSRASSGRGTDTQYF.